This T cell receptor beta chain was recovered during a study of blood T cell repertoires in COVID-19. On the study more broadly: Italy, Spain and the United States were the sources of the convalescent and acute COVID-19 samples.

CDR3 length: 12 amino acids. The germline CDR1 and CDR2 sequences are SEHNR and FQNEAQ (reference sequence). V shed 4 bases and J shed 12 bases, with 15 bases lying between them. The repertoire was sequenced with immunoSEQ multiplex PCR; TCRdb's copy has only in-frame clones and lacks some. The sample includes 150,000 to 200,000 clones, around nine tenths of them seen just once. This chain links TRBV7-9 with TRBJ1-2, with a weak D call TRBD1 (5 bases). The TCR originated in a human donor in a cohort sampled during active COVID-19. The sample consisted of peripheral blood. The CDR3: CASSSAGRADTF. As DNA, the CDR3 is TGTGCCAGCAGCTCCGCAGGGCGAGCCGACACCTTC. Filled out from reference TRBV7-9 and TRBJ1-2, the complete variable domain reads DTGVSQNPRHKITKRGQNVTFRCDPISEHNRLYWYRQTLGQGPEFLTYFQNEAQLEKSRLLSDRFSAERPKGSFSTLEIQRTEQGDSAMYLCASSSAGRADTFGSGTRLTVV.